This TCR beta chain was recorded in a study of graft-versus-host responses after intestinal transplantation. General observations from the study: Maximum circulating GvH clone levels tracked with early post-transplant HvG decreases. Some patients had graft-donor T cell macrochimerism, and their allografts showed high graft-versus-host to host-versus-graft clonal ratios.

Germline V gene lookup returns CDR1 LGHNA and CDR2 YSLEER. V was pared by 0 bases and J by 0 bases, with 24 bases between. This CDR3 is built from 20 residues. Data came from immunoSEQ multiplex PCR; TCRdb stores just in-frame clones and leaves some out. The data show some 90,000 clones, 85% to 95% seen once. On this clone: No antigen is known for it.

V usage is TRBV4-3 and J usage is TRBJ2-7; maybe TRBD1 (6 bases). This TCR was sampled from a human donor who was the organ donor for an intestinal transplant. The specimen comprised unstimulated CD8+ T cells sorted from spleen or lymph node cells, sampled before transplant. As DNA, the CDR3 is TGCGCCAGCAGCCAAGATGTGAGAGGGGACATTACAAATAGCTCCTACGAGCAGTACTTC. This codes for CASSQDVRGDITNSSYEQYF.